This T cell receptor (beta chain) was obtained from a study of T-cell memory formation after mild COVID-19. MiXCR, run by TCRdb on the 5' RACE reads, gives a single entry per CDR3 protein. The sample records about 320,000 distinct CDR3 sequences, 14% being singletons. This CDR3 is 15 amino acids long. V was shortened by 3 bases and J by 4 bases, with 18 bases between the two germline ends. In germline, CDR1 is DFQATT, CDR2 SNEGSKA (reference sequence). Study conclusions and caveats: Some responding clones appeared in pre-infection memory, suggesting cross-reactive memory joined. There was a balanced CD4/CD8 profile in clones contracting day 15 to 85, and later expanders leaned CD4+. Contracting CD4+ clones sat mainly in CM and EM; CD8+ in EMRA.

Concerning this clonotype itself: Its antigen is not identified.

This chain joins TRBV20-1 and TRBJ1-2; TRBD1 is a possible D gene (6 bases). The sequenced sample was PBMCs or a T cell subset sorted from them (not recorded which). This sequence was found in a man between 18 and 35 years old who had mild COVID-19 (a few samples of this study predate the infection). Cell type and time point are not known. The CDR3 DNA reads as TGCAGTGCTAGCCTAGCGGGGGGCGTCGTCTATGGCTACACCTTC. Its translation is CSASLAGGVVYGYTF.